The sample holds one count of the clone carrying this TCR beta chain. Its antigen remains unidentified. Participants with HIV, all of them, were treated in the United States. CDR1 MDHEN and CDR2 SYDVKM come from the germline V gene. The CDR3 contains 12 residues. With 2 bases removed from V and 6 bases from J, the gap between germline ends came to 8 bases. This sample is part of a study of long-term antiretroviral therapy in people with HIV. At survey level, the immunoSEQ assay was run in its v3.0 version. The table came from immunoSEQ multiplex PCR; TCRdb's copy has only in-frame clones and leaves some out. The sample consists of 35,000 to 40,000 clones, around 86% of them appearing once. General observations from the study: Pre-ART expanded TRB clones stayed dominant throughout, though often decreasing after ART.

Sample: unsorted PBMCs, taken 1.5 years after starting antiretroviral therapy. The origin of this receptor is a man between 18 and 35 years old with HIV. The J gene is TRBJ2-7, the V gene TRBV28; D gene uncertain. The CDR3 here is CASSLVGSEQYF. The CDR3 DNA reads TGTGCCAGCAGTTTAGTGGGGTCCGAGCAGTACTTC.